The next 17 T cell receptor beta chains were all read from a single sample in a study of identical twins. Using its own MiXCR run on the 5' RACE reads, TCRdb lists one record per CDR3 protein. This table has 1.5 million to 2 million distinct CDR3 sequences, about 31% appearing once. The sample consisted of cord blood. The receptors were gathered from a newborn girl in good health.

This clonotype was counted only a few times. The rearrangement joins TRBV28 to TRBJ1-2; D is unresolved. The CDR3 has 14 residues. In germline, CDR1 is MDHEN, CDR2 SYDVKM. Trimming left V 4 bases short and J 1 base short, with 10 bases between. CDR3 sequence: CASSSTAGNYGYTF. DNA of the CDR3: TGTGCCAGCAGTTCCACTGCGGGTAACTATGGCTACACCTTC.

The CDR3 DNA is TGTGCCAGCAGTGAATCCGGGCCTCCCTACGAGCAGTACTTC. Protein: CASSESGPPYEQYF. The J gene is TRBJ2-7, the V gene TRBV2, with D unclear. V gave up 2 bases and J gave up 2 bases, with 10 bases separating them. Germline values: CDR1 SNHLY, CDR2 FYNNEI. The CDR3 length is 14 residues.

The J gene is TRBJ1-1, the V gene TRBV29-1; D might be TRBD1 (5 bases). This CDR3 is 11 amino acids long. V was trimmed by 4 bases and J by 10 bases, leaving 13 bases between them. The germline V gene has CDR1 SQVTM and CDR2 ANQGSEA. CDR3 amino acids: CSVGRAGRAFF. CDR3 DNA: TGCAGCGTTGGGCGGGCAGGGAGAGCTTTCTTT.

CDR3: CSARITGGSYEQYF. The CDR3 DNA reads TGCAGTGCTAGAATTACGGGGGGGTCCTACGAGCAGTACTTC. The chain links TRBV20-1 to TRBJ2-7; 8 nucleotides match TRBD2. From germline, CDR1 is DFQATT and CDR2 SNEGSKA (reference sequence). The CDR3 totals 14 residues. The V and J ends lost 2 bases and 1 base, in that order; junction bases with no gene match: 4.

This clonotype has a handful of counts. The V call is TRBV4-2, the J call TRBJ2-5; a possible D gene is TRBD2 (5 bases). Trimming removed 0 bases from V and 4 bases from J, with 12 bases in between. Germline values: CDR1 LGHNA, CDR2 YNFKEQ. There are 15 residues in the CDR3. CDR3 sequence reads: CASSQEDGGLETQYF. The CDR3 DNA follows: TGTGCCAGCAGCCAAGAAGATGGCGGACTAGAGACCCAGTACTTC.

This clonotype was observed a few times. The V call is TRBV5-1, the J call TRBJ1-2; D remains ambiguous. Trimming shortened V by 4 bases and J by 0 bases, and 19 bases separated the two germline ends. The germline V gene encodes CDR1 SGHRS and CDR2 YFSETQ. The CDR3 loop spans 17 amino acids. For the CDR3, the DNA is TGCGCCAGCAGCCCTCAGAGGCGTGGGCTTTCTAACTATGGCTACACCTTC. It translates to CASSPQRRGLSNYGYTF.

This clonotype was counted only a few times. The chain joins TRBV12-3 or TRBV12-4 to TRBJ1-4, with TRBD1 identical over 10 bases. V lost 7 bases to trimming and J lost 2 bases; unmatched junction nucleotides: 7. The CDR3 extends over 16 amino acids. The CDR3 here is CASTKGTGVTNEKLFF. The CDR3 DNA reads as TGTGCCAGCACTAAGGGGACAGGGGTCACTAATGAAAAACTGTTTTTT.

A note on this clonotype: A read error is possible here, since a much larger clone lies one base away. V is TRBV2 and J is TRBJ2-2; TRBD1 agrees at 7 bases. Per germline, CDR1 SNHLY and CDR2 FYNNEI. The CDR3 has 13 residues. Trimming cost V 6 bases and J 3 bases; bases outside gene matches: 1. CDR3 coding DNA: TGTGCCAGCAGACAGGGGTACACCGGGGAGCTGTTTTTT. Protein product: CASRQGYTGELFF.

This clonotype was counted only a few times. This chain connects TRBV6-5 to TRBJ1-6; unclear D gene. The V and J ends lost 8 bases and 0 bases respectively, with 8 bases between them. Germline CDR1 reads MNHEY; CDR2 reads SVGAGI. This CDR3 region has 14 residues. The DNA of the CDR3 is TGTGCCAGCGACGGGAGCTCCTATAATTCACCCCTCCACTTT. Protein: CASDGSSYNSPLHF.

V and J are TRBV5-1 and TRBJ1-2, with 7 bases fitting TRBD1. This CDR3 has 15 residues. With 1 base clipped from V and 7 bases from J, the junction kept 10 bases outside the gene matches. Germline V CDR1 and CDR2: SGHRS, YFSETQ. CDR3 loop: CASSLIIQGLSGYTF. The CDR3 nucleotides read TGCGCCAGCAGCTTGATTATACAGGGGTTAAGTGGCTACACCTTC.

This clonotype was seen only a few times. This CDR3 is CASRRDGNTEAFF. The CDR3 nucleotides read TGTGCCAGCAGGCGCGACGGGAACACTGAAGCTTTCTTT. This chain links TRBV6-1 with TRBJ1-1, with D unclear. With 6 bases removed from V and 1 base from J, the gap between germline ends came to 9 bases. Germline V gives CDR1 MNHNS, CDR2 SASEGT. CDR3 length equals 13 residues.

This clonotype was seen many times. The V call is TRBV6-2 or TRBV6-3, the J call TRBJ2-4, with a possible D match to TRBD1 (5 bases). In germline, CDR1 is MNHEY, CDR2 SVGEGT. V was pared by 5 bases and J by 4 bases, with 12 bases between. The CDR3 sequence is 14 residues long. CDR3 region: CASSPVDRKNIQYF. As DNA, the CDR3 is TGTGCCAGCAGTCCAGTCGACAGAAAAAACATTCAGTACTTC.

The V and J genes are TRBV29-1 and TRBJ1-2, with 8 nucleotides matching TRBD1. This CDR3 is 13 amino acids long. Unmatched junction bases numbered 2, after V lost 3 bases and J lost 2 bases. Germline CDR1 reads SQVTM; CDR2 reads ANQGSEA. CDR3 in amino acids: CSVDGQGNYGYTF. DNA of the CDR3: TGCAGCGTTGATGGACAGGGCAACTATGGCTACACCTTC.

The chain recombines TRBV20-1 with TRBJ2-7; D tentatively reads TRBD1 or TRBD2 (7 bases each). The DNA end favors TRBJ2-4, so the J call may be wrong. Looked up from germline, CDR1 is DFQATT and CDR2 is SNEGSKA (reference sequence). The CDR3 is 12 residues long. The CDR3 loop is CSASQGGNIQYF. The CDR3 nucleotides read TGCAGTGCTAGCCAGGGGGGGAACATTCAGTACTTC.

The rearrangement links TRBV11-2 to TRBJ1-4; 7 positions match TRBD1. The CDR3 length is 15 residues. V was pared by 1 base and J by 8 bases, with 7 bases of the junction left unmatched. Germline V lookup: CDR1 SGHAT, CDR2 FQNNGV. The CDR3 loop reads CASSLGQGGWEKLFF. In DNA form, the CDR3 reads TGTGCCAGCAGCTTAGGCCAGGGGGGCTGGGAAAAACTGTTTTTT.

This clonotype was counted a few times. CDR3 DNA sequence: TGTGCCAGCAACTATAGACAGAACACTGAAGCTTTCTTT. This gives the protein CASNYRQNTEAFF. V usage is TRBV6-1 and J usage is TRBJ1-1, with D hard to call. V was trimmed by 7 bases and J by 1 base, leaving 10 bases between them. CDR3 length: 13 amino acids. Germline V gene lookup returns CDR1 MNHNS and CDR2 SASEGT.

The CDR3 is CATSDLFGETQYF. The CDR3 region has the DNA TGTGCCACCAGTGATTTATTTGGGGAGACCCAGTACTTC. The V call is TRBV24-1, the J call TRBJ2-5; D unclear. The length of the CDR3 is 13 residues. Germline values: CDR1 KGHDR, CDR2 SFDVKD. V lost 1 base, J lost 5 bases, and 7 bases lay in between.